A single sample is the source of the 25 T cell receptor beta chains below, sequenced in a study of cytomegalovirus exposure and HLA in healthy donors. This PCR relied on a set of 60 Vbeta primers and 13 Jbeta primers. This table comes from immunoSEQ multiplex PCR, and its TCRdb copy is limited to in-frame clones, with some not included. Among about 120,000 clones, 75% were seen once, and the ten largest hold approximately 3%. Sequencing input: PBMCs. The source of these receptors is a woman in her thirties or forties in good health and CMV-seropositive.

The rearrangement links TRBV28 to TRBJ1-1, with 8 bases aligning to TRBD1. The junction had 8 bases not matched to a gene; V was cut back by 5 bases and J by 0 bases. Germline V lookup: CDR1 MDHEN, CDR2 SYDVKM. The length of the CDR3 is 16 residues. CDR3 region: CASSTGTGHLNTEAFF. The CDR3 DNA is TGTGCCAGCAGTACCGGGACAGGCCATCTGAACACTGAAGCTTTCTTT. The full variable domain, with the rest looked up from reference TRBV28 and TRBJ1-1, is DVKVTQSSRYLVKRTGEKVFLECVQDMDHENMFWYRQDPGLGLRLIYFSYDVKMKEKGDIPEGYSVSREKKERFSLILESASTNQTSMYLCASSTGTGHLNTEAFFGQGTRLTVV.

This clone was detected once. The chain links TRBV5-6 to TRBJ2-2, with 12 bases lining up with TRBD2. CDR1 is SGHDT and CDR2 is YYEEEE in the germline V gene. The CDR3 loop spans 18 amino acids. V lost 1 base, J lost 4 bases, and 8 bases stayed unmatched. CDR3 sequence reads: CASSLLLAGGYSTGELFF. CDR3 DNA sequence: TGTGCCAGCAGCTTGTTGCTAGCGGGAGGGTATAGCACCGGGGAGCTGTTTTTT. Full variable domain (rest looked up from reference TRBV5-6 and TRBJ2-2): DAGVTQSPTHLIKTRGQQVTLRCSPKSGHDTVSWYQQALGQGPQFIFQYYEEEERQRGNFPDRFSGHQFPNYSSELNVNALLLGDSALYLCASSLLLAGGYSTGELFFGEGSRLTVL.

The chain employs TRBV7-8 and TRBJ1-1; D is possibly TRBD1 (5 bases). CDR1 is SGHVS, CDR2 FQNEAQ, per germline. Trimming stripped 5 bases from V and 5 bases from J, with 18 bases between. The CDR3 covers 15 residues. The CDR3 protein is CASSINRFQGTEAFF. CDR3 sequence (DNA): TGTGCCAGCAGCATCAACAGGTTCCAGGGTACTGAAGCTTTCTTT.

The chain links TRBV5-1 to TRBJ1-1; 8 bases are shared with TRBD1. The germline CDR1 and CDR2 sequences are SGHRS and YFSETQ. This CDR3 is built from 14 residues. V was pared by 4 bases and J by 4 bases, with 6 bases of the junction left unmatched. The CDR3 region is CASSQQGVSTEAFF. In nucleotides, the CDR3 is TGCGCCAGCAGCCAACAGGGGGTTTCCACTGAAGCTTTCTTT.

The V and J genes are TRBV7-6 and TRBJ2-7, with D unclear. The CDR3 runs to 16 residues. Trimming pared 1 base from V and 5 bases from J, leaving 18 bases between. CDR1 is SGHVS, CDR2 FNYEAQ, per germline. The CDR3 loop reads CASSLEMGLGWDEQYF. The DNA of the CDR3 is TGTGCCAGCAGCTTAGAGATGGGTTTGGGCTGGGACGAGCAGTACTTC.

By sample fraction, this clone is medium-sized. J is TRBJ1-1 and V is TRBV6-1; D possibly corresponds to TRBD1 (5 bases). Trimming stripped 1 base from V and 4 bases from J, with 13 bases between. Per germline, CDR1 MNHNS and CDR2 SASEGT. The CDR3 length is 15 residues. CDR3 sequence: CASSEVQARVTEAFF. DNA for the CDR3: TGTGCCAGCAGTGAAGTTCAGGCCAGGGTCACTGAAGCTTTCTTT.

The chain joins TRBV7-2 to TRBJ1-3, with TRBD1 matching over 8 bases. CDR1 and CDR2 (germline): SGHTA, FQGNSA. CDR3 size: 16 residues. The trim removed 4 bases at V and 2 bases at J, leaving 7 bases unmatched. In DNA, the CDR3 is TGTGCCAGCAGCTCGACCAGGGGGCCAACTGGAAACACCATATATTTT. Amino acid sequence: CASSSTRGPTGNTIYF.

This rearrangement joins TRBV25-1 to TRBJ1-4; D unresolved. Germline V gives CDR1 MGHDK, CDR2 SYGVNS. The CDR3 spans 15 residues. V lost 1 base to trimming and J lost 5 bases, with 11 bases between them. CDR3 nucleotide sequence: TGTGCCAGCAGTGAATCGCCTGGCAGAAATGAAAAACTGTTTTTT. It codes for CASSESPGRNEKLFF.

By sample fraction, this clone is medium-sized (0.01 to 0.1%). V usage is TRBV4-3 and J usage is TRBJ1-5, with 7 bases fitting TRBD1. The CDR3 contains 14 residues. V gave up 1 base and J gave up 8 bases; unmatched junction bases: 5. The germline V gene has CDR1 LGHNA and CDR2 YSLEER. The chain's CDR3 is CASSQGLGTEPQHF. For the CDR3, the DNA is TGCGCCAGCAGCCAAGGTTTAGGGACAGAGCCCCAGCATTTT.

The gene calls are TRBV7-9 and TRBJ2-5; the D gene is possibly TRBD2 (5 bases). CDR3 length: 13 residues. Germline V gene sequence: CDR1 SEHNR, CDR2 FQNEAQ (reference sequence). The V and J ends lost 2 bases and 2 bases respectively, with 6 bases between them. CDR3 loop: CASSLSGQETQYF. As DNA, the CDR3 is TGTGCCAGCAGCTTAAGCGGACAAGAGACCCAGTACTTC. The variable domain in full, completed from reference TRBV7-9 and TRBJ2-5, reads DTGVSQNPRHKITKRGQNVTFRCDPISEHNRLYWYRQTLGQGPEFLTYFQNEAQLEKSRLLSDRFSAERPKGSFSTLEIQRTEQGDSAMYLCASSLSGQETQYFGPGTRLLVL.

CDR3 coding DNA: TGTGCCAGCAGCTCAACCGGGACAGGGAGGGGCACAGATACGCAGTATTTT. Translation gives CASSSTGTGRGTDTQYF. The chain uses TRBV5-4 and TRBJ2-3; 9 nucleotides line up with TRBD1. This CDR3 is built from 17 residues. V trimming: 3 bases; J trimming: 1 base; junction bases outside the gene matches: 9. Germline assignment: CDR1 SGHNT and CDR2 YYREEE (reference sequence). Full variable domain (outside the CDR3, taken from reference TRBV5-4 and TRBJ2-3): ETGVTQSPTHLIKTRGQQVTLRCSSQSGHNTVSWYQQALGQGPQFIFQYYREEENGRGNFPPRFSGLQFPNYSSELNVNALELDDSALYLCASSSTGTGRGTDTQYFGPGTRLTVL.

The V and J genes are TRBV5-6 and TRBJ1-4; no definite D call. Trimming took 7 bases from V and 7 from J, leaving 23 bases between them. This CDR3 has 16 amino acids. The germline V gene encodes CDR1 SGHDT and CDR2 YYEEEE. CDR3: CASSSSIGGIVEKLFF. The DNA of the CDR3 is TGTGCCAGCTCGAGTTCAATCGGAGGCATAGTTGAAAAACTGTTTTTT.

The chain carries TRBV4-1 and TRBJ2-5; TRBD2 aligns across 9 bases. CDR1 is MGHRA and CDR2 is YSYEKL in the germline V gene. With 5 bases clipped from V and 5 bases from J, the junction kept 9 bases outside the gene matches. The CDR3 covers 15 residues. The CDR3 loop is CASSAVAGVGETQYF. Here the CDR3 DNA reads TGCGCCAGCAGCGCAGTAGCGGGAGTAGGTGAGACCCAGTACTTC.

The chain couples TRBV29-1 to TRBJ2-7, with 7 bases that match TRBD2. The ends lost 8 bases at V and 3 bases at J; junction bases unmatched: 10. This CDR3 has 13 amino acids. The germline V gene has CDR1 SQVTM and CDR2 ANQGSEA. Here the CDR3 DNA reads TGCAGCTCCGGGGAGGGATCCGACTACGAGCAGTACTTC. Residues: CSSGEGSDYEQYF.

This clone has just a few counts. This chain connects TRBV28 to TRBJ2-1; TRBD2 agrees at 12 bases. Trimming removed 7 bases from V and 8 bases from J; junction bases left unmatched: 15. The CDR3 extends over 17 amino acids. The germline V gene has CDR1 MDHEN and CDR2 SYDVKM. CDR3 nucleotides: TGTGCCAGCATGAGTCTAGCGGGAGGGGAGCTCCGGTATGAGCAGTTCTTC. Translating it yields CASMSLAGGELRYEQFF. Together with reference TRBV28 and TRBJ2-1, the CDR3 gives the full variable domain: DVKVTQSSRYLVKRTGEKVFLECVQDMDHENMFWYRQDPGLGLRLIYFSYDVKMKEKGDIPEGYSVSREKKERFSLILESASTNQTSMYLCASMSLAGGELRYEQFFGPGTRLTVL.

V gene TRBV18 combines with J gene TRBJ1-2; D is possibly TRBD1 (6 bases). The V gene's germline CDR1 is KGHSH and CDR2 LQKENI. The V gene lost 6 bases and the J gene lost 0 bases, with 17 bases spanning the gap. This CDR3 has 16 amino acids. The CDR3 nucleotides read TGTGCCAGCTCCCACAGGGAAACACCAGCTAACTATGGCTACACCTTC. It encodes CASSHRETPANYGYTF. Complete variable domain (other parts from reference TRBV18 and TRBJ1-2): NAGVMQNPRHLVRRRGQEARLRCSPMKGHSHVYWYRQLPEEGLKFMVYLQKENIIDESGMPKERFSAEFPKEGPSILRIQQVVRGDSAAYFCASSHRETPANYGYTFGSGTRLTVV.

The rearrangement joins TRBV30 to TRBJ1-1; 8 bases map to TRBD1. This CDR3 is built from 13 residues. The germline gives CDR1 GTSNPN, CDR2 SVGIG (reference sequence). With 3 bases clipped from V and 2 bases from J, the junction kept 2 bases outside the gene matches. The CDR3 spells CAWRGQANTEAFF. The DNA of the CDR3 is TGTGCCTGGAGGGGACAGGCTAACACTGAAGCTTTCTTT.

The V and J genes are TRBV9 and TRBJ2-1; 10 nucleotides agree with TRBD2. Per germline, CDR1 SGDLS and CDR2 YYNGEE. CDR3 length: 17 amino acids. V was clipped by 3 bases and J by 4 bases; unmatched bases: 10. The CDR3 region has the DNA TGTGCCAGCAGCGCAGGGACTAGCGTCAACCCGTACAATGAGCAGTTCTTC. This encodes CASSAGTSVNPYNEQFF.

The chain is built from TRBV4-3 and TRBJ2-7; 7 nucleotides match TRBD1. Losses at the gene ends were 0 bases for V and 3 bases for J; bases not matched to a gene: 5. This CDR3 comprises 15 residues. Germline CDR1 and CDR2: LGHNA and YSLEER. CDR3 coding DNA: TGCGCCAGCAGCCAAGATCGGTCAGGGGGCTACGAGCAGTACTTC. Amino acids: CASSQDRSGGYEQYF.

This chain uses TRBV30 with TRBJ2-5; 10 nucleotides align to TRBD2. This CDR3 contains 16 residues. V dropped 0 bases and J dropped 3; count of bases not matched to a gene: 7. Germline CDR1 and CDR2: GTSNPN and SVGIG (reference sequence). CDR3 in amino acids: CAWSVSLAGAKETQYF. Written as DNA, the CDR3 is TGTGCCTGGAGTGTAAGTCTAGCGGGGGCCAAAGAGACCCAGTACTTC.

This clone turned up a few times. The chain carries TRBV28 and TRBJ1-5, with a tentative D call TRBD1 (5 bases). Trimming pared 5 bases from V and 3 bases from J, leaving 8 bases between. Germline CDR1 reads MDHEN; CDR2 reads SYDVKM. The length of the CDR3 is 13 residues. The CDR3 sequence is CASSETVNQPQHF. CDR3 nucleotides: TGTGCCAGCAGTGAGACAGTCAATCAGCCCCAGCATTTT.

The V and J genes are TRBV4-1 and TRBJ1-1, with D possibly TRBD1 on 6 matching bases. Germline CDR1 and CDR2: MGHRA and YSYEKL. This CDR3 is built from 16 residues. Trimming cost V 0 bases and J 0 bases, with 11 bases left between them. CDR3 in DNA: TGCGCCAGCAGCCAAGAGGGGGCTCTCATGAACACTGAAGCTTTCTTT. It specifies CASSQEGALMNTEAFF.

This clone has more than one count but fewer than ten. The V gene is TRBV18, the J gene TRBJ2-7; tentative D call: TRBD2 (5 bases). Trimming removed 3 bases from V and 7 bases from J, with 10 bases in between. Germline-derived CDR1 and CDR2 are KGHSH and LQKENI. The CDR3 loop spans 12 amino acids. The CDR3 here is CASSPSGWEQYF. The CDR3 nucleotides are TGTGCCAGCTCACCGTCGGGGTGGGAGCAGTACTTC.

V gene TRBV5-6 combines with J gene TRBJ2-1; TRBD2 matches at 8 bases. CDR3 length: 15 residues. With 0 bases clipped from V and 7 bases from J, the junction kept 6 bases outside the gene matches. CDR1 is SGHDT, CDR2 YYEEEE, per germline. In DNA form, the CDR3 reads TGTGCCAGCAGCTTGGGACTAGCGCTAATGAATGAGCAGTTCTTC. Its protein product is CASSLGLALMNEQFF.

V is TRBV7-9 and J is TRBJ1-4, with D hard to call. The CDR3 is made up of 15 amino acids. The V end lost 4 bases, the J end lost 0 bases, and 9 bases lay between the germline ends. The germline V gene encodes CDR1 SEHNR and CDR2 FQNEAQ (reference sequence). The CDR3 spells CASSSLGATNEKLFF. As DNA, the CDR3 is TGTGCCAGCAGCTCATTAGGAGCAACTAATGAAAAACTGTTTTTT.